This is a list of T cell receptor beta chains from one sample in a study of blood T cells in healthy people across ages. TCRdb reprocessed the 5' RACE reads via MiXCR and lists one record per CDR3 protein. Counted here are about 1.1 million distinct CDR3 sequences, around two fifths occurring once; the ten biggest clones make up over 10%. The specimen was blood. These receptors were obtained from a man younger than 35 in good health. CDR3s include the opening cysteine and the closing phenylalanine or tryptophan. A D gene is named only where the DNA matches it firmly. Size is omitted from some rows. Given values are once, few, many or a class for expanded clones.

-	TRBV2	-	TRBJ1-2	TGTGCCAGCAGAGCTCAGGGGCTGAAGGATGCCTACACCTTC	CASRAQGLKDAYTF
TRBD1	TRBV4-3	few	TRBJ2-6	TGCGCCAGCAGCCTAACAGCAACCGGGACAGGGGGCGACTCTGGGGCCAACGTCCTGACTTTC	CASSLTATGTGGDSGANVLTF
TRBD1	TRBV7-8	many	TRBJ1-4	TGTGCCAGCAGCTCCGGGACAGCTGAAAAACTGTTTTTT	CASSSGTAEKLFF
-	TRBV5-1	-	TRBJ2-7	TGCGCCAGCAGCCCTTGGACGGATTACAATGAGCAGTACTTC	CASSPWTDYNEQYF
-	TRBV10-3	-	TRBJ1-2	TGTGCCATCAGTGTAGACGTCGCGTCTGGCTACACCTTC	CAISVDVASGYTF
-	TRBV28	-	TRBJ1-5	TGTGCCGGGAGTAGGACGGGCCTTAGCAATCAGCCCCAGCATTTT	CAGSRTGLSNQPQHF
-	TRBV7-2	few	TRBJ2-7	TGTGCCAGCAGCTTTGGAAGCCACGAGCAGTACTTC	CASSFGSHEQYF
TRBD2	TRBV7-2	few	TRBJ2-7	TGTGCCAGCAGTTCGATGGGGGGGTTCAATGAGCAGTACTTC	CASSSMGGFNEQYF
TRBD2	TRBV3-1	few	TRBJ2-1	TGTGCCAGCAGCCGGACGACTAGCACTGAGCAGTTCTTC	CASSRTTSTEQFF
-	TRBV27	-	TRBJ1-4	TGTGCCAGCAGTTTGGAATCTAATGAAAAACTGTTTTTT	CASSLESNEKLFF
-	TRBV6-2/TRBV6-3	few	TRBJ1-2	TGTGCCAGCAGTTACCCGGAAAACTATGGCTACACCTTC	CASSYPENYGYTF
TRBD2	TRBV5-1	-	TRBJ2-1	TGCGCCAGCAGCTTGTGGCCTAGCGGGGGGGCGTCTCATGAGCAGTTCTTC	CASSLWPSGGASHEQFF
-	TRBV12-3/TRBV12-4	-	TRBJ1-4	TGTGCCAGCAGTTTTATCTCGGGAGGCAGTGAAAAACTGTTTTTT	CASSFISGGSEKLFF
-	TRBV7-2	few	TRBJ1-5	TGTGCCAGCAGCTTTGACGGGCGGGGGAATCAGCCCCAGCATTTT	CASSFDGRGNQPQHF
-	TRBV30	-	TRBJ1-1	TGTGCCTGGAGTACCCGGGCGCGAACTGAAGCTTTCTTT	CAWSTRARTEAFF
-	TRBV7-9	few	TRBJ1-1	TGTGCCAGCAGCTTTTTTCCAGGGATGAACACTGAAGCTTTCTTT	CASSFFPGMNTEAFF
-	TRBV6-6	few	TRBJ1-1	TGTGCCAGCAGTTACGGGCCCGTGGGCACTGAAGCTTTCTTT	CASSYGPVGTEAFF
-	TRBV20-1	few	TRBJ1-1	TGCAGTGCTAGCCCTCCCACTGAAGCTTTCTTT	CSASPPTEAFF
TRBD1	TRBV7-8	-	TRBJ2-5	TGTGCCAGCAGCTTAGTTAGGGGGCCCTACAATGAGCAGTACTTC	CASSLVRGPYNEQYF
-	TRBV6-6	-	TRBJ1-6	TGTGCCAGCAGTTCTCAGACCCTGAGCTCCTATAATTCACCCCTCCACTTT	CASSSQTLSSYNSPLHF
TRBD2	TRBV7-2	-	TRBJ2-1	TGTGCCAGCAGCCAAATAGTGGTAGCGGGGGGGCTTGGGAATGAGCAGTTCTTC	CASSQIVVAGGLGNEQFF
-	TRBV4-2	-	TRBJ2-5	TGTGTCAGCAGCCAATTGTTTTCAGTCGAAGAGACCCAGTACTTC	CVSSQLFSVEETQYF
-	TRBV24-1	few	TRBJ2-3	TGTGCCACCAGTGAGGGCGCCAGGGCCACAGATACGCAGTATTTT	CATSEGARATDTQYF
-	TRBV10-3	-	TRBJ2-5	TGTGCCACAAACCAACGGGGGAGGGAGACCCAGTACTTC	CATNQRGRETQYF
TRBD1	TRBV29-1	-	TRBJ2-7	TGCAGCGTTGAAGAGCCGACAGGGATCCACGAGCAGTACTTC	CSVEEPTGIHEQYF
-	TRBV12-3/TRBV12-4	-	TRBJ1-2	TGTGCCAGCAGCTTAGGGGATACAGGCGGTCGGGATGGCTACACCTTC	CASSLGDTGGRDGYTF
-	TRBV20-1	many	TRBJ1-2	TGCAGTGCTAGGCAACAAGACAGCTGGGCCAATTATGGCTACACCTTC	CSARQQDSWANYGYTF
TRBD1	TRBV7-9	-	TRBJ1-4	TGTGCCAGCAGCGTAGGTGTGGACAGGATCTATGAAAAACTGTTTTTT	CASSVGVDRIYEKLFF
-	TRBV6-6	-	TRBJ1-5	TGTGCCAGCTGCCGAGGGGGGGACGGCAATCAGCCCCAGCATTTT	CASCRGGDGNQPQHF
-	TRBV7-9	-	TRBJ2-1	TGTGCCAGCAGCTTAGGGGCCCCACACGGAAATGAGCAGTTCTTC	CASSLGAPHGNEQFF